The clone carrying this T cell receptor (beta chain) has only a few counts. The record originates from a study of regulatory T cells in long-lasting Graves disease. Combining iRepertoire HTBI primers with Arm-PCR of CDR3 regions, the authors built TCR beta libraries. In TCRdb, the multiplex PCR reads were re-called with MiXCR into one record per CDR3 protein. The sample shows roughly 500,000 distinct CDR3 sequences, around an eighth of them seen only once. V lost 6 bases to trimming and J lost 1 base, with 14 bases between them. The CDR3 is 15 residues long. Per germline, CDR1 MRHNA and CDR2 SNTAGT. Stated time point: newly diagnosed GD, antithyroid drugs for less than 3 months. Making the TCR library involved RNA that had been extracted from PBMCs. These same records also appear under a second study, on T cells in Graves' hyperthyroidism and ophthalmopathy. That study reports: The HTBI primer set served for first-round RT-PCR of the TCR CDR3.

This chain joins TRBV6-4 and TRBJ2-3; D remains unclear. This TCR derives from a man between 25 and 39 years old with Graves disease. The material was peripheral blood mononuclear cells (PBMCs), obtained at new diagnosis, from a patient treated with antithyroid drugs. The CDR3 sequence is CASSPILGGTDTQYF. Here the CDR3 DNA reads TGTGCCAGCAGCCCCATTTTAGGCGGCACAGATACGCAGTATTTT.